The clone carrying this T cell receptor (beta chain) was counted only a few times. The antigen is unknown. This sample is drawn from a study of T cell responses to AZD1222 COVID-19 vaccine. Background on the study: Doses given second, at about 4 or about 12 weeks, were pooled.

Germline V lookup: CDR1 MNHEY, CDR2 SVGAGI. CDR3 size: 11 residues. The J segment lost 7 bases and the V segment lost 10 bases, leaving 3 bases of the junction unmatched. Points from the study as a whole: Repertoire sampling occurred only after the peak T cell response. The sample set comprised mostly white British donors with more females, and clonal diversity was possibly underestimated.

Some clones are missing from TCRdb's copy, which holds only in-frame ones; the method was immunoSEQ multiplex PCR. The data contain about 130,000 clones, roughly 92% of them singletons. The chain has TRBV6-5 and TRBJ2-1, with 8 bases identical to TRBD2. This sequence originates from an adult in good health. Source: peripheral blood, taken on day 0 of AZD1222 vaccination. CDR3 loop: CANGLANEQFF. The CDR3, as DNA: TGTGCCAACGGACTAGCAAATGAGCAGTTCTTC.